Listed below are T cell receptor beta chains from one sample, sequenced in a study of OX40 agonist ivuxolimab in advanced cancers. Sequencing used immunoSEQ multiplex PCR; TCRdb keeps in-frame clones, though not all of them. The sample includes more than 50,000 clones, more than 75% seen only once; the top ten take approximately 11%. Material: CD4+ or CD8+ T cells sorted from blood, obtained in a trial of the OX40 agonist ivuxolimab. These TCRs come from an adult with an advanced solid tumor such as melanoma, head and neck, liver or kidney cancer. The CDR3 runs from the conserved cysteine through the conserved F or W. The D gene is left open where the match is weak. Rows give clone size only sometimes, using once, few, many, or a class for an expanded clone.

abundance	v_gene	d_gene	j_gene	CDR3nt	CDR3aa
NA	TRBV6-5	TRBD2	TRBJ2-6	TGTGCCGCGGGGGGGTCTCCCTCTGGGGCCAACGTCCTGACTTTC	CAAGGSPSGANVLTF
NA	TRBV19	NA	TRBJ2-7	TGTGCCAGTAGTATTAGTTGGTACACCTCCTACGAGCAGTACTTC	CASSISWYTSYEQYF
few	TRBV5-6	NA	TRBJ1-1	TGTGCCAGCAGCTTGGTGGGCGGGGTGAATGAAGCTTTCTTT	CASSLVGGVNEAFF
once	TRBV5-6	TRBD1	TRBJ2-1	TGTGCCAGCAGCTGGGGACAGGGTCTTCGGGATGAGCAGTTCTTC	CASSWGQGLRDEQFF
NA	TRBV4-3	NA	TRBJ1-5	TGCGCCAGCAGCCCCGTACGGGTCAATCAGCCCCAACATTTT	CASSPVRVNQPQHF
NA	TRBV21-1	NA	TRBJ2-5	TGTGCCAGCATCAGAGCCGGACAGGGGGCGTCGGAGACCCAGTACTTC	CASIRAGQGASETQYF
NA	TRBV19	NA	TRBJ1-1	TGTGCCAGTAGTATAGGGGTTATGAACACTGAAGCTTTCTTT	CASSIGVMNTEAFF
medium-sized	TRBV28	TRBD1	TRBJ2-2	TGTGCCAGCAGTTCCGGGACAGGGACGCGCACCGGGGAGCTGTTTTTT	CASSSGTGTRTGELFF
NA	TRBV7-9	NA	TRBJ1-2	TGTGCCAGCAGCCACGGGGTAGAATTCCTCTATGGCTACACCTTC	CASSHGVEFLYGYTF
NA	TRBV6-5	TRBD1	TRBJ2-7	TGTGCCAGCAGTTGGACAGGGGAATCCTACGAGCAGTACTTC	CASSWTGESYEQYF
NA	TRBV10-3	TRBD1	TRBJ1-1	TGTGCCATCACCCAGGGGGGAAACACTGAAGCTTTCTTT	CAITQGGNTEAFF
NA	TRBV5-8	TRBD1	TRBJ1-1	TGTGCCAGCAGCTCGGACAGGGAAGGTATTTTGAACACTGAAGCTTTCTTT	CASSSDREGILNTEAFF
NA	TRBV19	TRBD1	TRBJ1-5	TGTGCCAGTAGTATGGGGACAGGGAATCAGCCCCAGCATTTT	CASSMGTGNQPQHF
NA	TRBV15	NA	TRBJ2-4	TGTGCCACCAGCAGAGATTTGAACATTCAGTACTTC	CATSRDLNIQYF
NA	TRBV6-6	NA	TRBJ1-2	TGTGCCAGCAGTTACGTCTTACCCTACTTGAACTATGGCTACACCTTC	CASSYVLPYLNYGYTF
NA	TRBV11-2	NA	TRBJ2-3	TGTGCCAGCAGCAGCTTTGACACAGATACGCAGTATTTT	CASSSFDTDTQYF
NA	TRBV15	TRBD1	TRBJ1-2	TGTGCCACCAACCTGGAGGGACAGGTTGGTGGCTACACCTTC	CATNLEGQVGGYTF
once	TRBV18	NA	TRBJ1-2	TGTGCCAGCTGGGAAGGCGTGGGCTATGGCTACACCTTC	CASWEGVGYGYTF
NA	TRBV19	NA	TRBJ1-1	TGTGCCAGTAGTATTGGGACGATCCACACTGAAGCTTTCTTT	CASSIGTIHTEAFF
NA	TRBV15	TRBD1	TRBJ1-2	TGTGCCACCAGCAGAGAGGAGGGGGCAGGGTATGGCTACACCTTC	CATSREEGAGYGYTF
NA	TRBV7-9	NA	TRBJ2-4	TGTGCCAGCAGCTCCCGCCGGACAGAAGCCAAAAACATTCAGTACTTC	CASSSRRTEAKNIQYF
NA	TRBV15	TRBD1	TRBJ2-7	TGTGCCACCAGAACGGACAGGGGTAACTACGAGCAGTACTTC	CATRTDRGNYEQYF
NA	TRBV10-3	NA	TRBJ1-1	TGTGCCATCAGGGAGGAAATGAACACTGAAGCTTTCTTT	CAIREEMNTEAFF
NA	TRBV5-1	TRBD1	TRBJ2-5	TGCGCCAGCAGCTTGGGGGACAGCCAAGAGACCCAGTACTTC	CASSLGDSQETQYF
NA	TRBV5-4	NA	TRBJ2-7	TGTGCCAGCAGCTCCCACGATAATTATTACGAGCAGTACTTC	CASSSHDNYYEQYF
NA	TRBV7-8	NA	TRBJ2-5	TGTGCCAGCAGCTTAGTATCAGGGGCAAAGACCCAGTACTTC	CASSLVSGAKTQYF
NA	TRBV27	TRBD1	TRBJ1-1	TGTGCCAGCAGTTTACGGGACGGGACAGCTAACACTGAAGCTTTCTTT	CASSLRDGTANTEAFF
NA	TRBV9	NA	TRBJ1-1	TGTGCCAGCAGCGTAGGCTGGGTTTCCCAGAACACTGAAGCTTTCTTT	CASSVGWVSQNTEAFF